This is a list of T cell receptor beta chains from one sample in a study of cytomegalovirus exposure and HLA in healthy donors. Here immunoSEQ multiplex PCR was the method, and the copy in TCRdb shows in-frame clones only, minus some. The repertoire holds roughly 75,000 clones, with approximately 94% as singletons. Sequencing was done on a sample of PBMCs. These receptors were obtained from a woman younger than 35 in good health and CMV-seropositive. Both conserved end residues are part of each CDR3. D genes are given only for firm matches. Size is stated for part of the rows, as once, few or many counts, or as a class when the clone is expanded.

clone_size,v_call,d_call,j_call,cdr3_nt,cdr3_aa
NA,TRBV9,TRBD2,TRBJ2-1,TGTGCCAGCAGCGCGGGGGGTAGCTCCTACAATGAGCAGTTCTTC,CASSAGGSSYNEQFF
NA,TRBV5-1,NA,TRBJ1-1,TGCGCCAGCAGCTTGTCCCGGCGAACAGACGAACTCGGAGCTTTCTTT,CASSLSRRTDELGAFF
NA,TRBV4-3,NA,TRBJ2-3,TGCGCCAGCAGCCAAGAGGGAGCGGCCGATACGCAGTATTTT,CASSQEGAADTQYF
NA,TRBV5-1,TRBD1,TRBJ1-1,TGCGCCAGCAGCCGGGAAGTGGCAGGGGGCACTGAAGCTTTCTTT,CASSREVAGGTEAFF
few,TRBV6-1,TRBD1,TRBJ2-7,TGTGCCAGCAGTGCGGACAGGGGGCCTCACTACGAGCAGTACTTC,CASSADRGPHYEQYF
once,TRBV28,TRBD1,TRBJ2-3,TGTGCCAGCAGTTCGACAGGGGGCCGGACAGATACGCAGTATTTT,CASSSTGGRTDTQYF
NA,TRBV30,NA,TRBJ1-4,TGTGCCTGGAGCGCCGGACTGCGGGCTAATGAAAAACTGTTTTTT,CAWSAGLRANEKLFF
NA,TRBV7-9,TRBD1,TRBJ2-1,TGTGCCAGCAGCTTAGGACAGGGGATCTACAATGAGCAGTTCTTC,CASSLGQGIYNEQFF
NA,TRBV19,TRBD2,TRBJ2-3,TGTGCCAGTAGTATAATGACTAGCGGGGGGATAGATACGCAGTATTTT,CASSIMTSGGIDTQYF
NA,TRBV4-3,NA,TRBJ1-1,TGCGCCAGCAGCCAAGATCTTGGGAGGAACACTGAAGCTTTCTTT,CASSQDLGRNTEAFF
NA,TRBV2,TRBD1,TRBJ1-1,TGTGCCAGCAGTGACAGGGGGCGGGGGACTGAAGCTTTCTTT,CASSDRGRGTEAFF
NA,TRBV5-1,NA,TRBJ2-7,TGCGCCAGCACGCGGGGAGGCAACGACGAGCAGTACTTC,CASTRGGNDEQYF
once,TRBV7-9,NA,TRBJ1-2,TGTGCCAGCAGCTTAATGGGAGACCATGGCTACACCTTC,CASSLMGDHGYTF
NA,TRBV4-2,TRBD1,TRBJ2-6,TGTGCCAGCAGCCAGAGCCGGACAGGCAGGGGGGCCAACGTCCTGACTTTC,CASSQSRTGRGANVLTF
NA,TRBV6-5,NA,TRBJ1-2,TGTGCCAGCAGTTACCCCAGGGGAGAAGGCTACACCTTC,CASSYPRGEGYTF
NA,TRBV29-1,TRBD1,TRBJ1-4,TGCAGCGGGTCGGGACAGTCGAATGAAAAACTGTTTTTT,CSGSGQSNEKLFF
once,TRBV13,NA,TRBJ2-7,TGTGCCAGCAGCCCTGGAATCGGCGGTTCCCAGCACTTC,CASSPGIGGSQHF
NA,TRBV4-2,TRBD1,TRBJ1-1,TGTGCCAGCAGCCAAGCGGGGCGACAGGGGATCGCTTTCTTT,CASSQAGRQGIAFF
NA,TRBV7-2,NA,TRBJ1-5,TGTGCCAGCAGCCCGGGTGGCCTGGCCCAGCATTTT,CASSPGGLAQHF
NA,TRBV2,TRBD1,TRBJ1-4,TGTGCCAGCATGGGGACAGTAAATGAAAAACTGTTTTTT,CASMGTVNEKLFF
NA,TRBV7-6,NA,TRBJ2-7,TGTGCCAGCAGCTTAGGGGGGGACTACGAGCAGTACTTC,CASSLGGDYEQYF
few,TRBV28,NA,TRBJ1-1,TGTGCCAGCAGTTTTCGGTCTGAAGCTTTCTTT,CASSFRSEAFF
NA,TRBV6-6,NA,TRBJ1-6,TGTGCCAGCATGGGCAGGGATAATTCACCCCTCCACTTT,CASMGRDNSPLHF
NA,TRBV5-1,TRBD1,TRBJ1-2,TGCGCCAGCAGCTCGGACTATCGGGACAGCTCATACTATGGCTACACCTTC,CASSSDYRDSSYYGYTF
NA,TRBV28,TRBD1,TRBJ2-7,TGTGCCAGCAGTTTATCAATCGGGACAGGTATCTACGAGCAGTACTTC,CASSLSIGTGIYEQYF
NA,TRBV5-1,TRBD1,TRBJ2-2,TGCGCCAGCAGCTTGGGACAGGGGTGGACCGGGGAGCTGTTTTTT,CASSLGQGWTGELFF
NA,TRBV4-2,NA,TRBJ1-1,TGTGCCAGCAGCCAAGAATATAACAGCTACCCTGAAGCTTTCTTT,CASSQEYNSYPEAFF
NA,TRBV6-5,TRBD1,TRBJ1-6,TGTGCCAGCGCTGGACAGGGGCATTCACCCCTCCACTTT,CASAGQGHSPLHF
NA,TRBV7-9,NA,TRBJ2-5,TGTGCCAGCAGCCAGCAAGAGACCCAGTACTTC,CASSQQETQYF
once,TRBV9,TRBD2,TRBJ2-3,TGTGCCAGCAGCGTAAGGTCTAGCGGGAACTTGGATACGCAGTATTTT,CASSVRSSGNLDTQYF
NA,TRBV6-5,NA,TRBJ2-3,TGTGCCAGCAGTCCTAACAGGGAAGATACGCAGTATTTT,CASSPNREDTQYF
few,TRBV2,NA,TRBJ1-5,TGTGCCAGCGTTGAGATCCGGGGAAGGGATCTATGGCCCCAGCATTTT,CASVEIRGRDLWPQHF
NA,TRBV28,TRBD1,TRBJ1-4,TGTGCCAGCAGGAGATTCGGACAGGGGGTTGAAAAACTGTTTTTT,CASRRFGQGVEKLFF
NA,TRBV6-1,NA,TRBJ1-1,TGTGCCAGCCACATGAACACTGAAGCTTTCTTT,CASHMNTEAFF
NA,TRBV19,TRBD1,TRBJ1-5,TGTGCCAGTCAAATACAGGGGACCAATCAGCCCCAGCATTTT,CASQIQGTNQPQHF
NA,TRBV5-6,NA,TRBJ1-2,TGTGCCAGCAGCTCCCTAGATGGCTACACCTTC,CASSSLDGYTF
NA,TRBV7-9,TRBD2,TRBJ2-1,TGTGCCAGCAGCGGGGATAGCGGGAGTGTTGAGCAGTTCTTC,CASSGDSGSVEQFF
NA,TRBV28,NA,TRBJ2-6,TGTGCCAGCAGCGTGACGGGACTCTCTGGGGCCAACGTCCTGACTTTC,CASSVTGLSGANVLTF
NA,TRBV2,TRBD2,TRBJ2-3,TGTGCCAGCAGGTACGGACTAGCGGGGAGTACAGATACGCAGTATTTT,CASRYGLAGSTDTQYF
NA,TRBV27,TRBD1,TRBJ2-5,TGTGCCAGCAGTCCATGGGGACAGCCCAGCCAAGAGACCCAGTACTTC,CASSPWGQPSQETQYF
few,TRBV4-2,TRBD2,TRBJ2-1,TGTGCCAGCAGCCAAGAGGCGGGGGGGCGGGGCAATGAGCAGTTCTTC,CASSQEAGGRGNEQFF
NA,TRBV7-8,TRBD1,TRBJ2-5,TGTGCCAGCAGCTTAGTGTCAGGGGGCGGGGAGACCCAGTACTTC,CASSLVSGGGETQYF
NA,TRBV5-6,NA,TRBJ1-4,TGTGCCAGCAGCCCCACAGGATCAACTAATGAAAAACTGTTTTTT,CASSPTGSTNEKLFF
NA,TRBV6-6,NA,TRBJ1-2,TGTGCCAGCAGCTCTGGTCAGTCGTCTAACTATGGCTACACCTTC,CASSSGQSSNYGYTF
NA,TRBV29-1,NA,TRBJ2-3,TGCAGCGTTGATCCTAACACAGATACGCAGTATTTT,CSVDPNTDTQYF
NA,TRBV30,NA,TRBJ2-1,TGTGCCTGGGAAGACACCTACTCCTACAATGAGCAGTTCTTC,CAWEDTYSYNEQFF
NA,TRBV6-5,NA,TRBJ2-7,TGTGCCAGCAGTTACTCCTCCGAGCAGTACTTC,CASSYSSEQYF